This record looks at one T cell receptor beta chain sequence and its context. The antigen is not known. This entry comes from a study of OX40 agonist ivuxolimab in advanced cancers. As for the study in general: At 75% to 90% male, the cohort had a mean age of approximately 60 years, ranging from 23 to 79. The eligibility criteria allowed prior anti-PD-1, anti-PD-L1 or anti-CTLA-4 therapy, and roughly 39% had some.

Germline V gene lookup returns CDR1 SGHNT and CDR2 YYREEE (reference sequence). The CDR3 runs to 15 residues. The J segment lost 1 base and the V segment lost 3 bases, leaving 6 bases of the junction unmatched. Study outcomes and limitations: The mean number of expanded clones was higher in CD8+ T cells than in CD4+.

Sequencing used immunoSEQ multiplex PCR; TCRdb keeps in-frame clones, though not all of them. The data contain 60,000 or so clones, over 75% of them singletons. The TCR sequence derives from an adult with an advanced solid tumor such as melanoma, head and neck, liver or kidney cancer. The genes are TRBV5-4 and TRBJ1-1; 7 bases map to TRBD1. The sample here was CD4+ or CD8+ T cells sorted from blood, taken in a trial of the OX40 agonist ivuxolimab. DNA of the CDR3: TGTGCCAGCAGCTCACACGACAGGGCGAACACTGAAGCTTTCTTT. The encoded protein is CASSSHDRANTEAFF. Together with reference TRBV5-4 and TRBJ1-1, the CDR3 gives the full variable domain: ETGVTQSPTHLIKTRGQQVTLRCSSQSGHNTVSWYQQALGQGPQFIFQYYREEENGRGNFPPRFSGLQFPNYSSELNVNALELDDSALYLCASSSHDRANTEAFFGQGTRLTVV.